The clone carrying this T cell receptor beta chain was recorded a few times. The antigen is unknown. This sample stems from a study of response to subunit inactivated influenza vaccine. Study outcomes and limitations: With each seasonal influenza vaccination, the authors suggested, few new T cells are recruited.

TCRdb re-derived calls from the RT-PCR reads in MiXCR, one entry per CDR3 protein. Of about 500,000 distinct CDR3 sequences listed, about 17% are singletons. The CDR3 consists of 16 residues. The germline CDR1 and CDR2 sequences are DFQATT and SNEGSKA (reference sequence). V lost 1 base and J lost 4; bases outside the gene matches: 8. The gene calls are TRBV20-1 and TRBJ2-3, with TRBD2 matching over 10 bases. The receptor was isolated from a man aged 50-75 years who received an inactivated influenza vaccine. The sequences come from CD4+ T cells sorted from PBMCs, collected less than 25 months after vaccination. The CDR3 loop reads CSARGPLAGSSDTQYF. DNA of the CDR3: TGCAGTGCTAGAGGGCCACTAGCGGGGAGTTCAGATACGCAGTATTTT.